Sequencing of this T cell receptor (beta chain) was carried out in a study of blood T cell repertoires in COVID-19. For the study at large: T cells, B-cell-depleted T cells, or PBMCs provided the cDNA or gDNA that served as material.

CDR3 length: 13 residues. The germline gives CDR1 MDHEN, CDR2 SYDVKM. Deletions cut 11 bases from V and 2 bases from J, with 13 bases between. Libraries were prepared by immunoSEQ multiplex PCR; TCRdb keeps only in-frame clonotypes and omits some of them. Counted here are fewer than 110,000 clones, around 89% occurring once; the ten biggest clones make up about 3.5%. The sequenced sample consisted of peripheral blood. This chain uses TRBV28 with TRBJ1-5, with unresolved D. The source of this sequence is a woman in her sixties or seventies with acute or convalescent COVID-19. The CDR3 DNA reads as TGTGCCGGGCAAAGAGCTGGCAATCAGCCCCAGCATTTT. Protein product: CAGQRAGNQPQHF.